These 12 T cell receptor beta chains were all obtained from the same sample, sequenced in a study of Ad26.COV2.S vaccination and SARS-CoV-2 variants. Sample treatment: approximately 18 received Ad26.COV2.S at low or high dose, single or two shots; several received placebo; per-sample allocation not given. The investigators took samples on day 63 after the first vaccine or placebo injection. Sequencing was performed with immunoSEQ multiplex PCR; in TCRdb, only in-frame clones are kept and a portion is missing. In the table there are 300,000 to 450,000 clones, around 83% of which are singletons. The starting material was peripheral blood, obtained in a trial of Ad26.COV2.S vaccine versus placebo. The receptors derive from a person aged 18-60 years who received the Ad26.COV2.S COVID-19 vaccine or a placebo.

This clone turned up a few times. This chain uses TRBV18 with TRBJ2-3; the D gene is possibly TRBD2 (6 bases). Trimming stripped 6 bases from V and 6 bases from J, with 10 bases between. CDR1 and CDR2 from the germline V gene are KGHSH and LQKENI. This CDR3 is 12 amino acids long. This CDR3 is CASSREEDTQYF. DNA of the CDR3: TGTGCCAGCTCGAGGGAGGAGGATACGCAGTATTTT.

This clone appeared a single time. This chain joins TRBV3-1 (or the pseudogene TRBV3-2) and TRBJ1-2, with 7 bases lining up with TRBD1. Germline CDR1 and CDR2: LGHDT and YNNKEL (reference sequence). This CDR3 is 15 amino acids long. V lost 4 bases, J lost 4 bases, and 9 bases stayed unmatched. The CDR3 sequence is CASSRTGQAIYGYTF. DNA for the CDR3: TGTGCCAGCAGCCGTACTGGACAGGCAATCTATGGCTACACCTTC.

The chain combines TRBV6-2 or TRBV6-3 with TRBJ2-1, with 8 positions matching TRBD2. The CDR3 consists of 16 residues. Germline CDR1 reads MNHEY; CDR2 reads SVGEGT. Trimming removed 2 bases from V and 8 bases from J; junction bases left unmatched: 11. CDR3 in DNA: TGTGCCAGCAGTTACCCCCAGGAGCGGGAGACGGATGAGCAGTTCTTC. Its translation: CASSYPQERETDEQFF.

J is TRBJ2-3 and V is TRBV9, with D unresolved. Germline CDR1 reads SGDLS; CDR2 reads YYNGEE. The V end was cut by 4 bases, the J end by 6 bases, with 15 bases between. CDR3 size: 14 residues. CDR3 region: CASSSNPDLDTQYF. CDR3 DNA: TGTGCCAGCAGCTCCAACCCGGACCTGGATACGCAGTATTTT.

The chain has TRBV10-3 and TRBJ2-5; no clear D. V lost 2 bases and J 5 bases, leaving 9 bases between the germline ends. This CDR3 spans 13 amino acids. Per the germline V gene, CDR1 is ENHRY and CDR2 is SYGVKD. The CDR3 sequence: CAISEAQPETQYF. Written as DNA, the CDR3 is TGTGCCATCAGTGAGGCCCAGCCGGAGACCCAGTACTTC.

The chain couples TRBV5-6 to TRBJ2-1; TRBD1 matches at 10 bases. The CDR3 loop spans 16 amino acids. V shed 0 bases, J shed 3 bases, and the junction held 3 bases outside the gene matches. The germline V gene has CDR1 SGHDT and CDR2 YYEEEE. CDR3 DNA sequence: TGTGCCAGCAGCTTGGCCGGGACAGGGGTCTACAATGAGCAGTTCTTC. Its translation: CASSLAGTGVYNEQFF.

The chain links TRBV10-3 to TRBJ1-2; D is unresolved. Between the trimmed V and J ends, which lost 0 bases and 4 bases, there was a span of 9 bases. Germline V gene sequence: CDR1 ENHRY, CDR2 SYGVKD. There are 14 residues in the CDR3. CDR3 residues: CAISESSSGYGYTF. The DNA for the CDR3 is TGTGCCATCAGTGAGTCTTCCAGCGGCTATGGCTACACCTTC.

This rearrangement joins TRBV6-6 to TRBJ2-5, with D perhaps TRBD2 (6 bases). V lost 2 bases, J lost 2 bases, and 12 bases lay in between. The CDR3 spans 15 residues. Germline V gene sequence: CDR1 MNHNY, CDR2 SVGAGI (reference sequence). Here the CDR3 DNA reads TGTGCCAGCAGTTACGGCGGGACTCTACAAGAGACCCAGTACTTC. The encoded protein is CASSYGGTLQETQYF.

The chain has TRBV7-8 and TRBJ1-2; D perhaps matches TRBD1 (6 bases). Trimming took 1 base from V and 4 from J, leaving 13 bases between them. Germline V gene lookup returns CDR1 SGHVS and CDR2 FQNEAQ. The length of the CDR3 is 15 residues. The CDR3 here is CASSLGPQGSYGYTF. CDR3 in DNA: TGTGCCAGCAGCTTAGGCCCCCAGGGGTCCTATGGCTACACCTTC.

This chain joins TRBV25-1 and TRBJ2-7, with D tentatively TRBD1 (6 bases). The CDR3 covers 17 residues. CDR1 MGHDK and CDR2 SYGVNS come from the germline V gene. Trimming stripped 4 bases from V and 3 bases from J, with 22 bases between. CDR3 nucleotide sequence: TGTGCCAGCAGTGCGGGGTCCTCGGGGTGGGGGCTCTACGAGCAGTACTTC. Translated: CASSAGSSGWGLYEQYF.

As for this clone: Other DNA sequences within the sample encode an identical CDR3. The chain combines TRBV20-1 with TRBJ2-1; no clear D. The V gene's germline CDR1 is DFQATT and CDR2 SNEGSKA (reference sequence). The CDR3 loop spans 11 amino acids. Between the trimmed V and J ends, which lost 3 bases and 5 bases, there was a span of 5 bases. CDR3 residues: CSASRNNEQFF. DNA for the CDR3: TGCAGTGCTAGCCGAAACAATGAGCAGTTCTTC.

This clone was seen a few times. The chain recombines TRBV5-1 with TRBJ2-7; 10 bases fit TRBD2. This CDR3 is built from 14 residues. V lost 5 bases, J lost 5 bases, and 7 bases stayed unmatched. Germline CDR1 and CDR2: SGHRS and YFSETQ. This chain's CDR3 is CASSQIAGGHEQYF. The CDR3 DNA reads TGCGCCAGCAGTCAAATAGCGGGGGGCCACGAGCAGTACTTC.